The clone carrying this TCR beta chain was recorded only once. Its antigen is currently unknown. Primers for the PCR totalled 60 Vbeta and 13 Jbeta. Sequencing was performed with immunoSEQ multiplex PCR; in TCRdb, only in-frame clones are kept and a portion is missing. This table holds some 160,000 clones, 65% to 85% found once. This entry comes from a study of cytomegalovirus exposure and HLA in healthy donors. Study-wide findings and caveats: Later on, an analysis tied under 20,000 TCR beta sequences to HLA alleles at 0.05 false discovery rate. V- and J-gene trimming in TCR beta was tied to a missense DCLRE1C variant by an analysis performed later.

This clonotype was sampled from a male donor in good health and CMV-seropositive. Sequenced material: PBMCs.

In nucleotides, the CDR3 is TGTGCCAGCAGCTCTACAGGGGGTCACTCTGGAAACACCATATATTTT. It specifies CASSSTGGHSGNTIYF. The rearrangement links TRBV7-9 to TRBJ1-3, with 8 bases matching TRBD1. Germline assignment: CDR1 SEHNR and CDR2 FQNEAQ (reference sequence). J lost 0 bases, V lost 4 bases, and 5 bases had no gene match. This CDR3 comprises 16 residues.